These T cell receptor beta chains were read from a single sample in a study of shared clonotypes between healthy human individuals. Measured with immunoSEQ multiplex PCR; TCRdb has only the in-frame clones, and not every one. The data contain some 2,100,000 clones, around 95% of them singletons. Input material: naive CD4+ T cells sorted from blood. All receptors derive from a man aged 18 to 29 in good health. Both conserved end residues are part of each CDR3. A D gene is named only where the DNA matches it firmly. Part of the rows lack a size; the others show once, few, many or a class for expanded clones.

V gene: TRBV9
D gene: TRBD1
clone size: -
J gene: TRBJ1-6
CDR3 protein: CASSKTGGLNSPLHF
CDR3 DNA: TGTGCCAGCAGCAAGACAGGGGGCTTGAATTCACCCCTCCACTTT

V gene: TRBV30
D gene: TRBD2
clone size: -
J gene: TRBJ2-2
CDR3 protein: CAWSRLAGGAGELFF
CDR3 DNA: TGTGCCTGGAGCAGACTAGCGGGGGGCGCCGGGGAGCTGTTTTTT

V gene: TRBV10-3
D gene: TRBD2
clone size: -
J gene: TRBJ2-7
CDR3 protein: CAISSTSGSNNEQYF
CDR3 DNA: TGTGCCATCAGCTCGACTAGCGGGAGTAACAACGAGCAGTACTTC

V gene: TRBV6-5
D gene: -
clone size: once
J gene: TRBJ2-7
CDR3 protein: CASSYTGDTYEQYF
CDR3 DNA: TGTGCCAGCAGTTACACCGGTGATACCTACGAGCAGTACTTC

V gene: TRBV30
D gene: -
clone size: -
J gene: TRBJ2-7
CDR3 protein: CAWSVNLGSYEQYF
CDR3 DNA: TGTGCCTGGAGTGTTAATCTGGGCTCCTACGAGCAGTACTTC

V gene: TRBV11-2
D gene: -
clone size: -
J gene: TRBJ2-1
CDR3 protein: CASSLDRNNEQFF
CDR3 DNA: TGTGCCAGCAGCTTAGACAGGAACAATGAGCAGTTCTTC

V gene: TRBV18
D gene: TRBD1
clone size: -
J gene: TRBJ1-1
CDR3 protein: CASSPSGGIPEAFF
CDR3 DNA: TGTGCCAGCTCACCATCAGGGGGCATCCCTGAAGCTTTCTTT

V gene: TRBV2
D gene: TRBD2
clone size: -
J gene: TRBJ2-7
CDR3 protein: CASSEGLAGTGEQYF
CDR3 DNA: TGTGCCAGCAGTGAAGGACTAGCGGGTACGGGGGAGCAGTACTTC

V gene: TRBV7-2
D gene: TRBD1
clone size: -
J gene: TRBJ1-2
CDR3 protein: CASSSGQGYGYTF
CDR3 DNA: TGTGCCAGCAGCTCCGGACAGGGGTATGGCTACACCTTC

V gene: TRBV10-3
D gene: -
clone size: -
J gene: TRBJ2-3
CDR3 protein: CAIRRDGTDTQYF
CDR3 DNA: TGTGCCATCAGAAGGGACGGAACAGATACGCAGTATTTT

V gene: TRBV6-1
D gene: -
clone size: once
J gene: TRBJ2-7
CDR3 protein: CASSDGGKRDRVTGGLQYF
CDR3 DNA: TGTGCCAGCAGTGACGGGGGAAAGAGGGACAGGGTGACGGGAGGGCTGCAGTACTTC

V gene: TRBV9
D gene: TRBD2
clone size: -
J gene: TRBJ2-3
CDR3 protein: CASSVEGLAGGLLYF
CDR3 DNA: TGTGCCAGCAGCGTAGAGGGCCTGGCGGGGGGGCTATTGTATTTT

V gene: TRBV16
D gene: -
clone size: -
J gene: TRBJ1-6
CDR3 protein: CASSQFIKGGSYNSPLHF
CDR3 DNA: TGTGCCAGCAGCCAATTTATTAAGGGCGGCTCCTATAATTCACCCCTCCACTTT

V gene: TRBV11-3
D gene: -
clone size: -
J gene: TRBJ2-3
CDR3 protein: CATRPGSTDTQYF
CDR3 DNA: TGTGCCACCCGGCCCGGTTCCACAGATACGCAGTATTTT

V gene: TRBV12-2
D gene: -
clone size: -
J gene: TRBJ1-1
CDR3 protein: CASRLVLRAFF
CDR3 DNA: -

V gene: TRBV5-1
D gene: TRBD1
clone size: -
J gene: TRBJ2-2
CDR3 protein: CATARQGRDTGELFF
CDR3 DNA: TGCGCCACCGCCCGACAGGGACGGGACACCGGGGAGCTGTTTTTT

V gene: TRBV30
D gene: -
clone size: -
J gene: TRBJ1-6
CDR3 protein: CAWADGRVNSPLHF
CDR3 DNA: TGTGCCTGGGCCGATGGGAGGGTCAATTCACCCCTCCACTTT

V gene: TRBV5-1
D gene: -
clone size: -
J gene: TRBJ2-7
CDR3 protein: CASSWGHWEQYF
CDR3 DNA: TGCGCCAGCAGCTGGGGACACTGGGAGCAGTACTTC

V gene: TRBV30
D gene: TRBD1
clone size: -
J gene: TRBJ1-4
CDR3 protein: CAWRSGTVANEKLFF
CDR3 DNA: TGTGCCTGGAGATCCGGGACAGTAGCCAATGAAAAACTGTTTTTT

V gene: TRBV11-2
D gene: -
clone size: -
J gene: TRBJ2-3
CDR3 protein: CATGRGRGTDTQYF
CDR3 DNA: TGTGCCACCGGGAGGGGGCGGGGCACAGATACGCAGTATTTT

V gene: TRBV28
D gene: -
clone size: -
J gene: TRBJ2-2
CDR3 protein: CASSLSAVNTGELFF
CDR3 DNA: TGTGCCAGCAGTTTGTCAGCGGTTAACACCGGGGAGCTGTTTTTT

V gene: TRBV2
D gene: TRBD2
clone size: -
J gene: TRBJ2-1
CDR3 protein: CASSPPGLAVYNEQFF
CDR3 DNA: TGTGCCAGCAGCCCCCCTGGACTAGCGGTCTACAATGAGCAGTTCTTC